This T cell receptor (beta chain) was observed in a study of T cell changes during pregnancy in multiple sclerosis. The CDR3 spans 15 residues. The germline gives CDR1 SGHVS, CDR2 FNYEAQ. The ends lost 5 bases at V and 1 base at J; junction bases unmatched: 7. The protocol was immunoSEQ multiplex PCR, while the TCRdb copy is restricted to in-frame clones and leaves out a portion. In the table there are over 70,000 clones, 85% to 95% of which are singletons. This TCR was sampled from a female donor in good health, enrolled as a control in a pregnancy study. V usage is TRBV7-6 and J usage is TRBJ2-7, with TRBD2 identical over 8 bases. The material sequenced was peripheral blood, taken in the third trimester of pregnancy. The CDR3 region has the DNA TGTGCCAGCAGCCTAAGAGCGGGAGAGTCCTACGAGCAGTACTTC. Encoded protein: CASSLRAGESYEQYF.